This TCR beta chain came from a study of cytomegalovirus exposure and HLA in healthy donors. The V gene's germline CDR1 is LNHDA and CDR2 SQIVND (reference sequence). V dropped 5 bases and J dropped 5 bases, with 19 bases sitting between them. The CDR3 is 15 residues long. Regarding this clone: Its target is unknown.

PCR primers comprised 60 Vbeta and 13 Jbeta primers. Repertoires were generated with immunoSEQ multiplex PCR, while TCRdb's copy carries only in-frame clones and drops some. The table shows about 88,000 clones, with 85% to 90% occurring only once. General study points: The classifier reportedly diagnosed cytomegalovirus status with high sensitivity and specificity.

This TCR was recovered from a man between 18 and 35 years old in good health and CMV-seronegative. The chain links TRBV19 to TRBJ2-7; tentative D call: TRBD2 (6 bases). The specimen was PBMCs. The CDR3 is CASSARGGGMDEQYF. DNA of the CDR3: TGTGCCAGTAGTGCCCGGGGTGGGGGGATGGACGAGCAGTACTTC.